These 17 T cell receptor beta chains were sequenced from one sample in a study of T cell changes during pregnancy in multiple sclerosis. Libraries were prepared by immunoSEQ multiplex PCR; TCRdb keeps only in-frame clonotypes and omits some of them. The table has roughly 43,000 clones, around 93% seen once. This sample comprised CD4+ T cells from peripheral blood mononuclear cells, obtained in the third trimester of pregnancy. The receptors were gathered from a female donor with multiple sclerosis, enrolled in a pregnancy study.

The J gene is TRBJ2-1, the V gene TRBV11-2; D perhaps matches TRBD1 (6 bases). V was trimmed by 2 bases and J by 8 bases, leaving 22 bases between them. The CDR3 sequence is 17 residues long. Germline V gene data show CDR1 as SGHAT and CDR2 as FQNNGV. CDR3: CASSLSGHGGRLDEQFF. The CDR3, as DNA: TGTGCCAGCAGCTTATCAGGACATGGGGGCCGTTTGGATGAGCAGTTCTTC.

This clone was seen just once. This rearrangement joins TRBV5-1 to TRBJ2-3, with TRBD2 identical over 12 bases. Germline V gene sequence: CDR1 SGHRS, CDR2 YFSETQ. The ends lost 2 bases at V and 0 bases at J; junction bases unmatched: 7. The CDR3 contains 18 residues. In nucleotides, the CDR3 is TGCGCCAGCAGCTTTGGTCTAGCGGGAGGGCTGAGCACAGATACGCAGTATTTT. Protein sequence: CASSFGLAGGLSTDTQYF. The whole variable domain, remainder taken from reference TRBV5-1 and TRBJ2-3, is KAGVTQTPRYLIKTRGQQVTLSCSPISGHRSVSWYQQTPGQGLQFLFEYFSETQRNKGNFPGRFSGRQFSNSRSEMNVSTLELGDSALYLCASSFGLAGGLSTDTQYFGPGTRLTVL.

V usage is TRBV18 and J usage is TRBJ1-4; 7 bases match TRBD1. The CDR3 is 16 residues long. J gave up 5 bases and V 3 bases, and 9 bases lay outside the gene matches. The germline V gene encodes CDR1 KGHSH and CDR2 LQKENI. This chain's CDR3 is CASSPMKGQQNEKLFF. CDR3 in DNA: TGTGCCAGCTCACCCATGAAGGGACAGCAGAATGAAAAACTGTTTTTT.

The V and J genes are TRBV5-1 and TRBJ2-5; TRBD1 might be the D (6 bases). This CDR3 is 15 amino acids long. V was clipped by 0 bases and J by 3 bases, with 12 bases between them. Germline assignment: CDR1 SGHRS and CDR2 YFSETQ. The DNA for the CDR3 is TGCGCCAGCAGCTTGGCAGCAGGGGTCGAAGAGACCCAGTACTTC. Translating it yields CASSLAAGVEETQYF. The full variable domain, rest sourced from reference TRBV5-1 and TRBJ2-5, is KAGVTQTPRYLIKTRGQQVTLSCSPISGHRSVSWYQQTPGQGLQFLFEYFSETQRNKGNFPGRFSGRQFSNSRSEMNVSTLELGDSALYLCASSLAAGVEETQYFGPGTRLLVL.

This rearrangement joins TRBV4-1 to TRBJ1-5; 7 nucleotides line up with TRBD1. Losses at the gene ends were 4 bases for V and 3 bases for J; bases not matched to a gene: 6. The CDR3 sequence is 15 residues long. CDR1 MGHRA and CDR2 YSYEKL come from the germline V gene. CDR3 sequence reads: CASSPSGQSNQPQHF. CDR3 nucleotides: TGCGCCAGCAGCCCTTCGGGACAGTCCAATCAGCCCCAGCATTTT.

The chain carries TRBV19 and TRBJ2-7, with TRBD2 matching 14 bases. The CDR3 spans 13 residues. Unmatched junction bases numbered 6, after V lost 11 bases and J lost 6 bases. CDR1 is LNHDA, CDR2 SQIVND, per germline (reference sequence). CDR3 DNA: TGTGCCCGCAGACTAGCGGGAGGGGGCGAGCAGTACTTC. Translated: CARRLAGGGEQYF. The variable domain in full, with the rest retrieved from reference TRBV19 and TRBJ2-7, is DGGITQSPKYLFRKEGQNVTLSCEQNLNHDAMYWYRQDPGQGLRLIYYSQIVNDFQKGDIAEGYSVSREKKESFPLTVTSAQKNPTAFYLCARRLAGGGEQYFGPGTRLTVT.

This chain connects TRBV9 to TRBJ2-7, with TRBD1 identical over 8 bases. Trimming cost V 0 bases and J 1 base; bases outside gene matches: 3. Per the germline V gene, CDR1 is SGDLS and CDR2 is YYNGEE. CDR3 size: 15 residues. The CDR3 reads CASSVDNRGSYEQYF. CDR3 coding DNA: TGTGCCAGCAGCGTAGATAACAGGGGGTCCTACGAGCAGTACTTC. Supplemented by reference TRBV9 and TRBJ2-7, the full variable domain reads DSGVTQTPKHLITATGQRVTLRCSPRSGDLSVYWYQQSLDQGLQFLIQYYNGEERAKGNILERFSAQQFPDLHSELNLSSLELGDSALYFCASSVDNRGSYEQYFGPGTRLTVT.

This clone was counted between two and nine times. The genes are TRBV30 and TRBJ2-3; the match to TRBD2 covers 7 bases. The ends lost 5 bases at V and 6 bases at J; junction bases unmatched: 11. Germline V gene data show CDR1 as GTSNPN and CDR2 as SVGIG (reference sequence). The length of the CDR3 is 14 residues. The CDR3 loop is CAWFKGRELDTQYF. The DNA of the CDR3 is TGTGCCTGGTTTAAAGGGCGGGAGTTGGATACGCAGTATTTT.

This chain links TRBV6-5 with TRBJ1-1, with TRBD1 identical over 9 bases. This CDR3 is built from 14 residues. Germline V gene sequence: CDR1 MNHEY, CDR2 SVGAGI. V lost 6 bases and J lost 4; bases outside the gene matches: 6. The CDR3 loop reads CASRGTGRSTEAFF. The DNA for the CDR3 is TGTGCCAGCAGAGGGACAGGGCGTTCCACTGAAGCTTTCTTT.

The chain employs TRBV7-8 and TRBJ2-7, with D perhaps matching TRBD2 (5 bases). CDR1 SGHVS and CDR2 FQNEAQ come from the germline V gene. Trimming removed 1 base at V and 6 bases at J, with 16 bases between. This CDR3 region has 15 residues. The CDR3, as DNA: TGTGCCAGCAGCTTAGTCGGTCTAGCAGTAGGCGAGCAGTACTTC. Translated, it gives CASSLVGLAVGEQYF.

The chain links TRBV5-4 to TRBJ2-1, with D perhaps TRBD1 (7 bases). Trimming took off 3 bases at V and 9 bases at J, with 19 bases between the two ends. The germline CDR1 and CDR2 sequences are SGHNT and YYREEE (reference sequence). The CDR3 length is 15 residues. In DNA, the CDR3 is TGTGCCAGCAGCTCCCAGGGGGGAGGATTCGTTGAGCAGTTCTTC. This sequence encodes CASSSQGGGFVEQFF. Full variable domain (outside the CDR3, taken from reference TRBV5-4 and TRBJ2-1): ETGVTQSPTHLIKTRGQQVTLRCSSQSGHNTVSWYQQALGQGPQFIFQYYREEENGRGNFPPRFSGLQFPNYSSELNVNALELDDSALYLCASSSQGGGFVEQFFGPGTRLTVL.

The rearrangement joins TRBV5-8 to TRBJ2-1; 12 bases are shared with TRBD2. Trimming took 0 bases from V and 10 from J; bases not matched to a gene: 5. There are 15 residues in the CDR3. Germline V gene lookup returns CDR1 SGHTS and CDR2 YDEGEE. The CDR3 nucleotides are TGTGCCAGCAGCTTGGCGACTAGCGGGAGTGAAGAGCAGTTCTTC. It translates to CASSLATSGSEEQFF.

This sequence joins TRBV18 and TRBJ2-7; 7 bases align to TRBD1. In germline, CDR1 is KGHSH, CDR2 LQKENI. V gave up 3 bases and J gave up 2 bases; unmatched junction bases: 7. The CDR3 runs to 15 residues. This chain's CDR3 is CASSPARDSTYEQYF. CDR3 nucleotides: TGTGCCAGCTCACCGGCCCGGGACAGCACCTACGAGCAGTACTTC.

The rearrangement links TRBV11-3 to TRBJ2-3; 7 bases agree with TRBD2. Germline lookup yields CDR1 SGHNT and CDR2 YENEEA. This CDR3 has 14 amino acids. V trimming: 5 bases; J trimming: 8 bases; junction bases outside the gene matches: 10. CDR3 loop: CASSPRAGMGTQYF. CDR3 DNA sequence: TGTGCCAGCAGCCCTCGAGCGGGAATGGGTACGCAGTATTTT.

The V and J genes are TRBV5-4 and TRBJ1-3; D is unclear. Deletions cut 0 bases from V and 4 bases from J, with 5 bases between. Germline V gene data show CDR1 as SGHNT and CDR2 as YYREEE (reference sequence). The CDR3 runs to 13 residues. The CDR3 protein is CASSLGGGNTIYF. CDR3 DNA sequence: TGTGCCAGCAGCTTGGGAGGAGGAAACACCATATATTTT.

The genes are TRBV29-1 and TRBJ2-3; 7 nucleotides line up with TRBD2. The CDR3 runs 15 residues. The trim removed 5 bases at V and 0 bases at J, leaving 8 bases unmatched. CDR1 is SQVTM and CDR2 is ANQGSEA in the germline V gene. This CDR3 reads CSVQGSGASTDTQYF. CDR3 nucleotide sequence: TGCAGCGTTCAAGGGAGCGGGGCTAGCACAGATACGCAGTATTTT.

This clone was picked up a small number of times. The genes are TRBV7-9 and TRBJ1-2, with no clear D. Trimming shortened V by 3 bases and J by 7 bases, and 15 bases separated the two germline ends. The CDR3 is 14 residues long. Per the germline V gene, CDR1 is SEHNR and CDR2 is FQNEAQ (reference sequence). CDR3 loop: CASSFSAPGGGYTF. CDR3 coding DNA: TGTGCCAGCAGCTTTTCGGCTCCCGGAGGTGGCTACACCTTC.